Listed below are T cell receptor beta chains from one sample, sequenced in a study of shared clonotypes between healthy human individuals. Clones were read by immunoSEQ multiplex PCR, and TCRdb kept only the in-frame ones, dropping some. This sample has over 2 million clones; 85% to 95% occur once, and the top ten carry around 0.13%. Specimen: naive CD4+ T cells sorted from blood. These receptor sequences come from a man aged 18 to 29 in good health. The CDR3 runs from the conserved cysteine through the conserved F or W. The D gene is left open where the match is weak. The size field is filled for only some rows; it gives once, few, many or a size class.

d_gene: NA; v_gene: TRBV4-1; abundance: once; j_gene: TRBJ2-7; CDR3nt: TGCGCCAGCAGCCAGGTACAGTCCTACGAGCAGTACTTC; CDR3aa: CASSQVQSYEQYF
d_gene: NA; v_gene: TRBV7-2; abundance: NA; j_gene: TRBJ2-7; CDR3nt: TGTGCCAGCAGCTTAGACCTCCGTCAGTACTTC; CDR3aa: CASSLDLRQYF
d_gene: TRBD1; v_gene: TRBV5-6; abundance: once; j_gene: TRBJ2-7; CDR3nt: TGTGCCAGCAGCTTGGGCAGGGGGAGCTCCTACGAGCAGTACTTC; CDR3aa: CASSLGRGSSYEQYF
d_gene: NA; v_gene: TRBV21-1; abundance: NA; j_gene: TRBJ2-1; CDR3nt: TGTGCCAGCAGCAAGGGCGCTAGCGGGGACTCCTACAATGAGCAGTTCTTC; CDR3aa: CASSKGASGDSYNEQFF
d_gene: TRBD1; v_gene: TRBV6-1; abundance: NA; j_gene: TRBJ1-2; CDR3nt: TGTGCCAGCAGTGAGACAGGGGGCACCTTC; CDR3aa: CASSETGGTF
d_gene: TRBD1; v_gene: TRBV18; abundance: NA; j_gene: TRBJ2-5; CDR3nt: TGTGCCAGCTCACCACCGGGGACAGCCCAAGAGACCCAGTACTTC; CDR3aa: CASSPPGTAQETQYF
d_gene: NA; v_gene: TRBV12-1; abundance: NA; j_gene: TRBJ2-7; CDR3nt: TGTGCCAGCTTCTCCTCCCAGGAGCGGGAGAGCTACGAGCAGTACTTC; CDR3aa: CASFSSQERESYEQYF
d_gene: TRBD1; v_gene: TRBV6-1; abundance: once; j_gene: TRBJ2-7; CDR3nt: TGTGCCAGCAGTGACCCTTGGACAGGGTCGCGCGAGCAGTACTTC; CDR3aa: CASSDPWTGSREQYF
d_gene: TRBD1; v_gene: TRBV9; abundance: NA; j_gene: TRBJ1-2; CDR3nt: TGTGCCAGCAGCGTAGAACAGGGGGCGGTCTATGGCTACACCTTC; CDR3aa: CASSVEQGAVYGYTF
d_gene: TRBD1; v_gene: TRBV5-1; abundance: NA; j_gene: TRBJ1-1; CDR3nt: TGCGCCAGCAGCATAGACAGGGGAGGGACTGAAGCTTTCTTT; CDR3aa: CASSIDRGGTEAFF
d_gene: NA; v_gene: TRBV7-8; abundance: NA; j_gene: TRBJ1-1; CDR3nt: TGTGCCAGCAGCTTAGCGCGTGGCGACACTGAAGCTTTCTTT; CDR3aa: CASSLARGDTEAFF
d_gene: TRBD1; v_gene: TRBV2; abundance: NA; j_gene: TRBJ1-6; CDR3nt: TGTGCCAGCAGCCCCGGACAGGGGAATTCACCCCTCCACTTT; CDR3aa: CASSPGQGNSPLHF
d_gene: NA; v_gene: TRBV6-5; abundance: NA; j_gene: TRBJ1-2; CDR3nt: TGTGCCAGCAGTTATGGTCCCCAATCCTATGGCTACACCTTC; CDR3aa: CASSYGPQSYGYTF
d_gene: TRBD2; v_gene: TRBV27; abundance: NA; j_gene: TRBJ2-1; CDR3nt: TGTGCCAGCAGTGTAAAGCGGGGGTACTACAATGAGCAGTTCTTC; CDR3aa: CASSVKRGYYNEQFF
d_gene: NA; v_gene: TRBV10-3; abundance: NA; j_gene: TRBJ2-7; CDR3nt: TGTGCCATGGCCGGGTCCTCCTACGAGCAGTACTTC; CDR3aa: CAMAGSSYEQYF
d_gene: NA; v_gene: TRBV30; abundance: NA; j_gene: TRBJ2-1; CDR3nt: TGTGCCTGGAGTGTAAGGAGGGGAACGGGCAATGAGCAGTTCTTC; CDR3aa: CAWSVRRGTGNEQFF
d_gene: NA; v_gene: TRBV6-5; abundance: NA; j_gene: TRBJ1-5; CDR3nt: TGTGCCAGCAGTTACTCGATGCCTCAGGGTCAGCCCCAGCATTTT; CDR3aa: CASSYSMPQGQPQHF
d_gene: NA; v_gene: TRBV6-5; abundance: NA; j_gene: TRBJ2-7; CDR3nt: TGTGCCAGCAGTCCAACGGACGGGCCGTACGAGCAGTACTTC; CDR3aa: CASSPTDGPYEQYF
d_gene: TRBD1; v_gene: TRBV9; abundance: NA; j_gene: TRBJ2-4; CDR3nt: TGTGCCAGCAGCGCCGACCTCATGCGGACAGGGGAAGGAAACATTCAGTACTTC; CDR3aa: CASSADLMRTGEGNIQYF
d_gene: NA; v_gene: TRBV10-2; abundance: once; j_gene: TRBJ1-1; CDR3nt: TGCGCCAGCAGTGAGGATGGCGCTGAAGCTTTCTTT; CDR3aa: CASSEDGAEAFF
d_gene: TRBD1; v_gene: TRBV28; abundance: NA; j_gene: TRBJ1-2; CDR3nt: TGTGCCAGCAGGGACAGGCGGGTAGCTAACTATGGCTACACCTTC; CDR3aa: CASRDRRVANYGYTF
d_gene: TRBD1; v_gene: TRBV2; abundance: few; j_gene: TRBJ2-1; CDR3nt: TGTGCCAGCAGTGGACAGGGAAAGGATGAGCAGTTCTTC; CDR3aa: CASSGQGKDEQFF
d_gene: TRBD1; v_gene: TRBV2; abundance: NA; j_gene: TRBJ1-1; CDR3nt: TGTGCCAGCAGCGCTACCGGGACAGTGAACACTGAAGCTTTCTTT; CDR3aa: CASSATGTVNTEAFF
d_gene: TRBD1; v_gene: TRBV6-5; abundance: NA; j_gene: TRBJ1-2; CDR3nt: TGTGCCAGCAGTTACTCAGGGGGCCTTAACTATGGCTACACCTTC; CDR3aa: CASSYSGGLNYGYTF
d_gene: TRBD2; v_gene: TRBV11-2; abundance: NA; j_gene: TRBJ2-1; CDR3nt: TGTGCCAGCAGCTCACTAGCGGGAGCTTACAATGAGCAGTTCTTC; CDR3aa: CASSSLAGAYNEQFF
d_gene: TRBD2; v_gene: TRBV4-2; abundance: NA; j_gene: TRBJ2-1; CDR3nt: TGTGCCAGCAGCCAAGAATGGGGAGGGTCGTACAATGAGCAGTTCTTC; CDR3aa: CASSQEWGGSYNEQFF
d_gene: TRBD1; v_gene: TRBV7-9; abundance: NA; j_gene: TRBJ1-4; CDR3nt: TGTGCCAGCAGCCCTCGCGACAGGGTAAAAGGTGAAAAACTGTTTTTT; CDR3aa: CASSPRDRVKGEKLFF